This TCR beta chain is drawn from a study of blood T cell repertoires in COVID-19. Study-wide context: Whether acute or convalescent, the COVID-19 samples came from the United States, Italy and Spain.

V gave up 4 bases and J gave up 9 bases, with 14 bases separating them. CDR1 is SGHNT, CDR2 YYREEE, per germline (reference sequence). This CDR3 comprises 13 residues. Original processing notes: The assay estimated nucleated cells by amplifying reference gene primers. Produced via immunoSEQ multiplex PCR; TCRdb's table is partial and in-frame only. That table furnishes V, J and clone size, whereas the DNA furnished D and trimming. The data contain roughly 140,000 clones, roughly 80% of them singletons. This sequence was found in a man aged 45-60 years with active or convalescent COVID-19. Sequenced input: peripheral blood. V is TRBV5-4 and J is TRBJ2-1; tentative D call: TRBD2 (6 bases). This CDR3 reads CASSPGVRVEQFF. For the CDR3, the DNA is TGTGCCAGCAGCCCGGGAGTAAGGGTTGAGCAGTTCTTC.